This T cell receptor beta chain stems from a study of shared clonotypes between healthy human individuals. Sequenced by immunoSEQ multiplex PCR; TCRdb stores in-frame clones only, minus some. The sample lists 2 million to 3 million clones; roughly 92% were seen once. The CDR3 runs to 18 residues. The V segment lost 5 bases and the J segment 6 bases; nucleotides outside the gene matches: 14. In germline, CDR1 is SEHNR, CDR2 FQNEAQ (reference sequence). The TCR sequence derives from a man aged 18 to 30 in good health. The chain links TRBV7-9 to TRBJ2-1; TRBD2 aligns across 12 bases. The specimen was naive CD4+ T cells sorted from blood. Documented subset: CD45RA+ positively selected. CDR3 sequence (DNA): TGTGCCAGCAGCCTAACTAGCGGGAGGCTGATCCCGACCAATGAGCAGTTCTTC. Its protein is CASSLTSGRLIPTNEQFF.